This note documents a single T cell receptor (beta chain) sequence. The record originates from a study of brain T cells in children with intractable seizures. Assay: immunoSEQ multiplex PCR; the TCRdb copy retains only in-frame clones and omits some. Among about 8,000 clones, nearly 75% were seen once, and the ten largest hold around 8.3%. Only cases whose brain tissue showed the highest T cell transcript signatures were sequenced. Patients received at least one anti-epileptic drug before surgery. The sequenced sample was resected brain tissue, obtained at surgery. The source is a boy younger than two with tuberous sclerosis and intractable seizures.

CDR3 bases: TGTGCCACCAGCAGGGACTACAGGTTAGGGGATCAGCCCCAGCATTTT. As protein: CATSRDYRLGDQPQHF. J is TRBJ1-5 and V is TRBV15, with D possibly TRBD1 on 5 matching bases. The ends were cut back, 3 bases at V and 5 bases at J, with 17 bases in the middle. The CDR3 spans 16 residues. Germline CDR1 and CDR2: LNHNV and YYDKDF (reference sequence).